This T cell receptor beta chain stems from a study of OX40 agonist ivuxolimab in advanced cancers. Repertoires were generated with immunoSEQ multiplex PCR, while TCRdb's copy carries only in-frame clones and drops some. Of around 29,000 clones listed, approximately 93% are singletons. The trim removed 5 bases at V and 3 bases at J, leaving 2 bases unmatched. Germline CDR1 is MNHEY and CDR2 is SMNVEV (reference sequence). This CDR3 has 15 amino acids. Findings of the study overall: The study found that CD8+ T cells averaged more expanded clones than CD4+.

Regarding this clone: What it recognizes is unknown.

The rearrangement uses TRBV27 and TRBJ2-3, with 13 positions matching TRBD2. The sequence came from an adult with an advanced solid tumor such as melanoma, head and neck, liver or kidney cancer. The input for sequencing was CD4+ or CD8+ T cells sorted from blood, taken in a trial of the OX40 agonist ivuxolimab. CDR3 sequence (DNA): TGTGCCAGCAGTACTAGCGGGGGGGCAACAGATACGCAGTATTTT. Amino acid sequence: CASSTSGGATDTQYF.